A selection of T cell receptor beta chains follows, all from one sample in a study of OX40 agonist ivuxolimab in advanced cancers. Produced via immunoSEQ multiplex PCR; TCRdb's table is partial and in-frame only. The sample lists around 18,000 clones, about 83% seen once, with around 15% in the top ten. This sample comprised CD4+ or CD8+ T cells sorted from blood, obtained in a trial of the OX40 agonist ivuxolimab. These receptor sequences come from an adult with an advanced solid tumor such as melanoma, head and neck, liver or kidney cancer. The CDR3 runs from the conserved cysteine through the conserved F or W.

v_call: TRBV18
j_call: TRBJ2-5
cdr3_aa: CASSPGQEETQYF

v_call: TRBV19
j_call: TRBJ1-5
cdr3_aa: CASSIQGRFNQPQHF

v_call: TRBV7-3
j_call: TRBJ2-3
cdr3_aa: CASSLRGSGSADTQYF

v_call: TRBV6-4
j_call: TRBJ2-2
cdr3_aa: CASSSSDSRGELFF

v_call: TRBV7-2
j_call: TRBJ1-5
cdr3_aa: CASSSEGVWNQPQHF

v_call: TRBV6-1
j_call: TRBJ2-7
cdr3_aa: CASRTGTVGSYEQYF

v_call: TRBV28
j_call: TRBJ1-1
cdr3_aa: CASSSPRGGGGEAFF

v_call: TRBV28
j_call: TRBJ2-1
cdr3_aa: CASSLVGRVSYNEQFF

v_call: TRBV7-2
j_call: TRBJ2-3
cdr3_aa: CASSIEVGGWSTDTQYF

v_call: TRBV2
j_call: TRBJ2-2
cdr3_aa: CASSPGTSGGYRIGELFF

v_call: TRBV30
j_call: TRBJ2-5
cdr3_aa: CAWSQGVLETQYF

v_call: TRBV14
j_call: TRBJ1-2
cdr3_aa: CASSPRGGLYGYTF

v_call: TRBV19
j_call: TRBJ1-5
cdr3_aa: CASSRGTAYSNQPQHF

v_call: TRBV7-2
j_call: TRBJ2-1
cdr3_aa: CASSPLSKGGEQFF

v_call: TRBV5-1
j_call: TRBJ2-5
cdr3_aa: CASSLLLGEEGEQYF

v_call: TRBV10-1
j_call: TRBJ2-7
cdr3_aa: CASRPETGFVYEQYF

v_call: TRBV20-1
j_call: TRBJ2-3
cdr3_aa: CSAAGDTQYF

v_call: TRBV2
j_call: TRBJ2-1
cdr3_aa: CASGRNSGRLEQFF

v_call: TRBV11-2
j_call: TRBJ2-7
cdr3_aa: CASSLDRVGSYEQYF

v_call: TRBV7-9
j_call: TRBJ2-3
cdr3_aa: CASSLGIDVDTQYF

v_call: TRBV30
j_call: TRBJ2-3
cdr3_aa: CAWSVGLLAGTDTQYF

v_call: TRBV5-1
j_call: TRBJ2-5
cdr3_aa: CASSLRQGAKETQYF

v_call: TRBV28
j_call: TRBJ1-1
cdr3_aa: CASSLVYTEAFF